Shown below are 5 T cell receptor beta chains from a single sample sequenced in a study of TIL therapy for anti-PD-1-resistant metastatic lung cancer. Time point in this sample: pre-treatment sample, taken before nivolumab and TIL therapy. Most excised metastases sampled were pleural nodules or supraclavicular lymph nodes. The libraries were made with immunoSEQ v3. Here immunoSEQ multiplex PCR was the method, and the copy in TCRdb shows in-frame clones only, minus some. The sample shows tens of thousands of clones, roughly 63% of them seen only once. This specimen was tumor tissue, taken at baseline. These TCRs come from a woman aged 25-80 years with non-small cell lung cancer.

This clone was detected only once. The V gene is TRBV5-6, the J gene TRBJ1-2; D perhaps matches TRBD1 (6 bases). Trimming cost V 2 bases and J 3 bases, with 14 bases left between them. This CDR3 comprises 15 residues. The germline CDR1 and CDR2 sequences are SGHDT and YYEEEE. The CDR3 nucleotides are TGTGCCAGCAGCTTTCCTGGACAGCCCGACTATGGCTACACCTTC. Protein: CASSFPGQPDYGYTF.

The chain joins TRBV15 to TRBJ2-1, with TRBD2 identical over 9 bases. The CDR3 runs 18 residues. The J segment lost 4 bases and the V segment lost 1 base, leaving 11 bases of the junction unmatched. Looked up from germline, CDR1 is LNHNV and CDR2 is YYDKDF (reference sequence). CDR3 sequence reads: CATSRVRAGTSIYNEQFF. The CDR3 DNA reads as TGTGCCACCAGCAGAGTTCGTGCCGGGACTAGCATATACAATGAGCAGTTCTTC.

CDR3 sequence reads: CASSPLAAAGELFF. The CDR3 DNA is TGTGCCAGCAGCCCACTTGCCGCCGCCGGGGAGCTGTTTTTT. The J gene is TRBJ2-2, the V gene TRBV7-7; D call uncertain. Per germline, CDR1 SSHAT and CDR2 FNYEAQ (reference sequence). V was cut by 5 bases and J by 6 bases, with 13 bases left in between. The CDR3 covers 14 residues.

There are a few counts of this clone. The chain couples TRBV19 to TRBJ1-2; no reliable D call. Germline V gene lookup returns CDR1 LNHDA and CDR2 SQIVND (reference sequence). With 4 bases removed from V and 2 bases from J, the gap between germline ends came to 14 bases. This CDR3 is built from 15 residues. The CDR3 protein is CASSTRHDANYGYTF. The CDR3 DNA is TGTGCCAGTAGTACCCGTCACGATGCAAACTATGGCTACACCTTC.

The chain has TRBV5-1 and TRBJ2-5; D perhaps matches TRBD1 (6 bases). CDR1 is SGHRS, CDR2 YFSETQ, per germline. V was cut by 0 bases and J by 5 bases, with 17 bases left in between. The CDR3 consists of 16 residues. The CDR3 protein is CASSLEPSRGWETQYF. As DNA, the CDR3 is TGCGCCAGCAGCTTGGAACCCTCAAGGGGGTGGGAGACCCAGTACTTC.